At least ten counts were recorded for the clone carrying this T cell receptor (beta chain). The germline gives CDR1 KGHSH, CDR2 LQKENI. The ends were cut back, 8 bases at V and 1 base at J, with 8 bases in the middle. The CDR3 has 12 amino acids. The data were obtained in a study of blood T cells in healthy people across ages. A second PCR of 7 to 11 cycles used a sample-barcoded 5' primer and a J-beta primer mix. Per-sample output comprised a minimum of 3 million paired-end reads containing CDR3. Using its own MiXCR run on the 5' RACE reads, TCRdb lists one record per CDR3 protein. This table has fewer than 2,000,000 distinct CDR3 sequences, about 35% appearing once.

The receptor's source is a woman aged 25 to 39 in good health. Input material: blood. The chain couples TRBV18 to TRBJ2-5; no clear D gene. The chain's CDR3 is CASSPSQETQYF. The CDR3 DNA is TGTGCCAGCAGCCCAAGCCAAGAGACCCAGTACTTC.